Below, 14 T cell receptor beta chains from the same sample are listed, as sequenced in a study of spatial heterogeneity in lung cancer. The time point here: blood at routine non-recurrence follow-up after resection. TCRdb reprocessed the 5' RACE reads via MiXCR and lists one record per CDR3 protein. The sample holds approximately 12,000 distinct CDR3 sequences, about a tenth seen once. The source material was PBMCs, sampled at follow-up. These receptors all come from a female donor with early-stage non-small cell lung cancer.

This clonotype was found many times. This chain joins TRBV11-2 and TRBJ2-5, with D perhaps TRBD2 (6 bases). The germline V gene encodes CDR1 SGHAT and CDR2 FQNNGV. V lost 1 base, J lost 3 bases, and 21 bases lay in between. This CDR3 region has 18 residues. Here the CDR3 reads CASSLVPSGVHREETQYF. CDR3 DNA: TGTGCCAGCAGCTTAGTTCCGTCGGGAGTGCATCGGGAAGAGACCCAGTACTTC.

V gene TRBV4-2 combines with J gene TRBJ2-1; D remains ambiguous. Germline V CDR1 and CDR2: LGHNA, YNFKEQ. CDR3 length: 11 amino acids. V dropped 3 bases and J dropped 5 bases, with 2 bases sitting between them. CDR3 DNA: TGTGCCAGCAGCCATAACAATGAGCAGTTCTTC. The encoded protein is CASSHNNEQFF.

Ten or more counts support this clonotype. The chain carries TRBV7-9 and TRBJ2-7; TRBD2 matches 13 bases. V dropped 4 bases and J dropped 3; count of bases not matched to a gene: 6. CDR3 size: 16 residues. Germline CDR1 SEHNR, CDR2 FQNEAQ (reference sequence). CDR3 sequence: CASSSSGTSGIYEQYF. DNA of the CDR3: TGTGCCAGCAGCTCCTCCGGGACTAGCGGGATCTACGAGCAGTACTTC. The variable domain in full, completed from reference TRBV7-9 and TRBJ2-7, reads DTGVSQNPRHKITKRGQNVTFRCDPISEHNRLYWYRQTLGQGPEFLTYFQNEAQLEKSRLLSDRFSAERPKGSFSTLEIQRTEQGDSAMYLCASSSSGTSGIYEQYFGPGTRLTVT.

By share of the sample, this clonotype is large. The rearrangement links TRBV14 to TRBJ2-1; D not resolved. The CDR3 runs to 12 residues. Germline V gene sequence: CDR1 SGHDN, CDR2 FVKESK. The ends were cut back, 0 bases at V and 7 bases at J, with 4 bases in the middle. CDR3 protein: CASSQEKNEQFF. The CDR3 bases are TGTGCCAGCAGCCAAGAGAAAAATGAGCAGTTCTTC.

The rearrangement uses TRBV7-6 and TRBJ1-4; D might be TRBD1 (6 bases). CDR3 length: 14 residues. The germline V and J ends were trimmed by 4 bases and 10 bases, with 16 bases remaining between them. Germline CDR1 is SGHVS and CDR2 is FNYEAQ. The CDR3 DNA reads as TGTGCCAGCAGCTCAGGACAGCTCTCCGGAAAACTGTTTTTT. Encoded protein: CASSSGQLSGKLFF.

This clonotype was detected many times. This chain uses TRBV14 with TRBJ1-6, with 9 positions matching TRBD1. The junction had 4 bases not matched to a gene; V was cut back by 3 bases and J by 7 bases. The germline V gene has CDR1 SGHDN and CDR2 FVKESK. The CDR3 has 15 residues. The DNA for the CDR3 is TGTGCCAGCAGCCAGGGGACAGGGCTCAATTCACCCCTCCACTTT. It is translated as CASSQGTGLNSPLHF. The whole variable domain, filled in from reference TRBV14 and TRBJ1-6, reads EAGVTQFPSHSVIEKGQTVTLRCDPISGHDNLYWYRRVMGKEIKFLLHFVKESKQDESGMPNNRFLAERTGGTYSTLKVQPAELEDSGVYFCASSQGTGLNSPLHFGNGTRLTVT.

This clonotype appeared many times. The rearrangement uses TRBV9 and TRBJ1-1; D gene unclear. CDR1 SGDLS and CDR2 YYNGEE come from the germline V gene. V lost 4 bases to trimming and J lost 3 bases, with 19 bases between them. This CDR3 comprises 16 residues. The CDR3: CASSPQTAPLHTEAFF. CDR3 coding DNA: TGTGCCAGCAGCCCTCAAACCGCCCCTCTGCACACTGAAGCTTTCTTT.

This clonotype ranks as medium-sized. V and J are TRBV12-3 or TRBV12-4 and TRBJ1-1, with D maybe TRBD1 (6 bases). The CDR3 is made up of 13 amino acids. V lost 7 bases, J lost 1 base, and 10 bases lay in between. The CDR3 is CASNPTGNTEAFF. The DNA of the CDR3 is TGTGCCAGCAACCCGACAGGGAACACTGAAGCTTTCTTT.

This clonotype has a count of ten or more. The gene calls are TRBV15 and TRBJ2-1; the match to TRBD2 covers 14 bases. The CDR3 consists of 17 residues. Trimming removed 0 bases from V and 8 bases from J; junction bases left unmatched: 6. Looked up from germline, CDR1 is LNHNV and CDR2 is YYDKDF (reference sequence). The CDR3 region has the DNA TGTGCCACCAGCAGAGATCGGGGGACTAGCGGGAGCTATGAGCAGTTCTTC. Protein sequence: CATSRDRGTSGSYEQFF.

The rearrangement joins TRBV19 to TRBJ1-4; 7 bases are shared with TRBD1. Per the germline V gene, CDR1 is LNHDA and CDR2 is SQIVND (reference sequence). V shed 7 bases and J 6 bases; nucleotides not matched to a gene: 20. This CDR3 region has 18 residues. The CDR3 sequence is CASNGDPEEGARYEKLFF. The CDR3 coding sequence is TGTGCCAGTAATGGGGATCCGGAAGAGGGGGCGCGTTATGAAAAACTGTTTTTT.

This clonotype was detected ten times or more. The rearrangement joins TRBV7-2 to TRBJ1-2; D uncertain. The CDR3 length is 15 residues. Germline CDR1 SGHTA, CDR2 FQGNSA. With 1 base removed from V and 1 base from J, the gap between germline ends came to 10 bases. The CDR3 is CASSLGRFLNYGYTF. The CDR3, as DNA: TGTGCCAGCAGCTTAGGACGGTTCCTTAACTATGGCTACACCTTC.

The sample holds many counts of this clonotype. The chain uses TRBV6-1 and TRBJ2-6; tentative D call: TRBD1 (6 bases). V was clipped by 6 bases and J by 0 bases, with 9 bases between them. Germline-derived CDR1 and CDR2 are MNHNS and SASEGT. This CDR3 region has 15 residues. As DNA, the CDR3 is TGTGCCAGCAGGGAACAGGGCTCTGGGGCCAACGTCCTGACTTTC. Its protein product is CASREQGSGANVLTF.

This clonotype is deemed medium-sized. The V call is TRBV9, the J call TRBJ2-2, with a tentative D call TRBD1 (6 bases). CDR3 length: 15 residues. Deletions cut 0 bases from V and 4 bases from J, with 10 bases between. Germline V CDR1 and CDR2: SGDLS, YYNGEE. CDR3 in DNA: TGTGCCAGCAGCGTAGCGGGGACAAGCACCGGGGAGCTGTTTTTT. This codes for CASSVAGTSTGELFF.

By share, this clonotype ranks as medium-sized. The rearrangement uses TRBV4-3 and TRBJ2-7; 10 nucleotides match TRBD2. This CDR3 has 16 amino acids. In germline, CDR1 is LGHNA, CDR2 YSLEER. V lost 2 bases to trimming and J lost 3 bases; unmatched junction nucleotides: 7. The CDR3 here is CASSQIWLAGVYEQYF. The CDR3 nucleotides are TGCGCCAGCAGCCAAATTTGGCTAGCGGGAGTCTACGAGCAGTACTTC.